Included here is one T cell receptor (beta chain) sequence, with context. This specimen comes from a study of blood T cell repertoires in COVID-19. Sequenced by immunoSEQ multiplex PCR; TCRdb stores in-frame clones only, minus some. The table has around 200,000 clones, 80% to 90% seen once. V dropped 4 bases and J dropped 6; count of bases not matched to a gene: 3. The CDR3 loop spans 14 amino acids. Germline V gene data show CDR1 as MDHEN and CDR2 as SYDVKM. This TCR came from a man between 18 and 35 years old with active or convalescent COVID-19. J is TRBJ1-2 and V is TRBV28; 12 bases are a match to TRBD1. The material sequenced was peripheral blood. The CDR3 nucleotides read TGTGCCAGCAGTTCCCGGGACAGGGGGCATGGCTACACCTTC. It is translated as CASSSRDRGHGYTF.